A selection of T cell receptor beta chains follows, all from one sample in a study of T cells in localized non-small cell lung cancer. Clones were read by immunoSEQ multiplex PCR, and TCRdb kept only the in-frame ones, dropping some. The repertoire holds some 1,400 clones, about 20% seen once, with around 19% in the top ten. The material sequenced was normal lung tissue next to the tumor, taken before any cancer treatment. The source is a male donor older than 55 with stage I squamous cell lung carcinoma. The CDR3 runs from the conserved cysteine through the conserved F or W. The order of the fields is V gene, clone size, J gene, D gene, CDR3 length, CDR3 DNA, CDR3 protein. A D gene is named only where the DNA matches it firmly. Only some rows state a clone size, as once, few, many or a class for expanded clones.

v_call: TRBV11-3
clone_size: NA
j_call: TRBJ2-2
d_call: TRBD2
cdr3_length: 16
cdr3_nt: TGTGCCAGCAGCATTAGCGCGGGAGAGGGTTCCGGGGAGCTGTTTTTT
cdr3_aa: CASSISAGEGSGELFF

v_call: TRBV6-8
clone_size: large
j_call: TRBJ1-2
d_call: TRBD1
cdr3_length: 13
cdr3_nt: TGTGCCAGCAGTTACACGACAGGGATGAGCTACACCTTC
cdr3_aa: CASSYTTGMSYTF

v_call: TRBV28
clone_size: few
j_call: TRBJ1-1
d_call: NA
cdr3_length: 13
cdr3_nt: TGTGCCAGCAGTTTCAACTGGAACACTGAAGCTTTCTTT
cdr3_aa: CASSFNWNTEAFF

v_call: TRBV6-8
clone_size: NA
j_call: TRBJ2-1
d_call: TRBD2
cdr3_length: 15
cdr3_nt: TGTGCCAGCAGGTTTCTAGCGGGAGGGCCATGGGAGCAGTTCTTC
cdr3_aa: CASRFLAGGPWEQFF

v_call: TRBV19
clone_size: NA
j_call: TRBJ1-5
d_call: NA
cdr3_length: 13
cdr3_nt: TGTGCCAGTACAGGGCGGTGGGATCAGCCCCAGCATTTT
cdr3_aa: CASTGRWDQPQHF

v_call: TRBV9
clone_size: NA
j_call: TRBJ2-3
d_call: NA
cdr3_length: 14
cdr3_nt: TGTGCCAGCAGCCCCCAGGGACCGCCAGATACGCAGTATTTT
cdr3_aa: CASSPQGPPDTQYF

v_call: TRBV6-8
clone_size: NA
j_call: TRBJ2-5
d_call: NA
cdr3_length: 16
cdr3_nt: TGTGCCAGCAGCCCCAGGTCGGGAGTCCTGGGGGAGACCCAGTACTTC
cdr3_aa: CASSPRSGVLGETQYF

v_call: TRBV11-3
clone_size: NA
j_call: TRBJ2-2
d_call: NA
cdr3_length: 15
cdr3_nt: TGTGCCAGCAGCTTGGCAACCTCGGGTACCGGGGAGCTGTTTTTT
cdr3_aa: CASSLATSGTGELFF

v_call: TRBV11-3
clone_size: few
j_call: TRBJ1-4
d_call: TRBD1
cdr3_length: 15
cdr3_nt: TGTGCCAGCAGCTTCGGTTTCACAGGGGAAGGAAAACTGTTTTTT
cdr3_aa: CASSFGFTGEGKLFF

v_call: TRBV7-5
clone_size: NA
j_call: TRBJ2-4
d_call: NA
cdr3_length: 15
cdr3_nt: TGTGCCAGCAGCTTAGCGGGGTCTAGCGGGAGGGCCGCGTACTTC
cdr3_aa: CASSLAGSSGRAAYF

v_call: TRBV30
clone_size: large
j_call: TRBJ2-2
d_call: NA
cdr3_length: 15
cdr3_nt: TGTGCCTGGAGCGGGGCCGGGACGGACACCGGGGAGCTGTTTTTT
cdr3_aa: CAWSGAGTDTGELFF

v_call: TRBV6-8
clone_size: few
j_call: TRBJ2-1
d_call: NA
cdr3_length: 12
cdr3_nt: TGTGCCAGCAGTCCCGATACCGGAGAGCAGTTCTTC
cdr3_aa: CASSPDTGEQFF

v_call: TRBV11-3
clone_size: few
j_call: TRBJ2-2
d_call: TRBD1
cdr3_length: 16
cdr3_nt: TGTGCCAGCAGCTTAGGCCAGGGGGCAGACACCGGGGAGCTGTTTTTT
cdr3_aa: CASSLGQGADTGELFF

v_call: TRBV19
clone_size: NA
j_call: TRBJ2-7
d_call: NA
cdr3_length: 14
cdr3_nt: TGTGCCAGTAGTACGGGGTATGGCTCCTACGAGCAGTACTTC
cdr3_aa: CASSTGYGSYEQYF

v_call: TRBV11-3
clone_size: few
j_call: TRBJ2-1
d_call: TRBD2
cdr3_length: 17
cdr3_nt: TGTGCCAGCAGCCCGCGACTAGCGGGAGAGTCCTACAATGAGCAGTTCTTC
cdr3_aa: CASSPRLAGESYNEQFF

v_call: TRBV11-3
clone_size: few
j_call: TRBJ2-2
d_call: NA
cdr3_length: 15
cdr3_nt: TGTGCCAGCAGCCCATCGGGGTGGAACACCGGGGAGCTGTTTTTT
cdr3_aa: CASSPSGWNTGELFF

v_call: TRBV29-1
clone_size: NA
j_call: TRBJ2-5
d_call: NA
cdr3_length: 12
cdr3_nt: TGCAGCGTTGGACAGCTCCAAGAGACCCAGTACTTC
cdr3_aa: CSVGQLQETQYF

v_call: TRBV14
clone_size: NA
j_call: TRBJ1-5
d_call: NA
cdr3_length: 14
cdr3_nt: TGTGCCAGCAGCCACTCAGGGATAAATCAGCCCCAGCATTTT
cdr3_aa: CASSHSGINQPQHF

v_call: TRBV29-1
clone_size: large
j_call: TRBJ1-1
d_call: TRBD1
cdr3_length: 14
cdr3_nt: TGCAGCGTAACGGGCAGACAGGGGAACACTGAAGCTTTCTTT
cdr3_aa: CSVTGRQGNTEAFF

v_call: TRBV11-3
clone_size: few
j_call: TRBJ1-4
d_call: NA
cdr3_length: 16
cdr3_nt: TGTGCCAGCAGCTTAACGGACCGATGGGTGAATGAAAAACTGTTTTTT
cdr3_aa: CASSLTDRWVNEKLFF

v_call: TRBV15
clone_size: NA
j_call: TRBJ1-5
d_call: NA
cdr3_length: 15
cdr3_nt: TGTGCCACCAGCAGAGATCAGTTAGACAATCAGCCCCAGCATTTT
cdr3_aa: CATSRDQLDNQPQHF

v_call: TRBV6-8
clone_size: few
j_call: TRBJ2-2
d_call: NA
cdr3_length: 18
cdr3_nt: TGTGCCAGCAGTTACTCGAAGGCGTTGGCAGGGTCGACCGGGGAGCTGTTTTTT
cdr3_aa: CASSYSKALAGSTGELFF

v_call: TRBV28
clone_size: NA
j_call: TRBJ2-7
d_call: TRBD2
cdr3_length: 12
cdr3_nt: TGTGCCAGCAATCCTAGCGGCTACGAGCAGTACTTC
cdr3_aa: CASNPSGYEQYF

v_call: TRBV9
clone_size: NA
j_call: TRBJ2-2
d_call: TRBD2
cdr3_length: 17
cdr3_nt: TGTGCCAGCAGCGACCGACTAGCGGGGAGGTCCACCGGGGAGCTGTTTTTT
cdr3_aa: CASSDRLAGRSTGELFF

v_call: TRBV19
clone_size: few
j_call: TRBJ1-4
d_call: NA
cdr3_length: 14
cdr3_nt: TGTGCCAGTAGTATAAGGTCATCCAATGAAAAACTGTTTTTT
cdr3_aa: CASSIRSSNEKLFF

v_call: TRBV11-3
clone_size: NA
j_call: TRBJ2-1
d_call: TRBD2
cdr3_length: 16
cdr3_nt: TGTGCCAGCAGCTCCCCCCGACTAGCGGGAGTTAGTGAGCAGTTCTTC
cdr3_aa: CASSSPRLAGVSEQFF

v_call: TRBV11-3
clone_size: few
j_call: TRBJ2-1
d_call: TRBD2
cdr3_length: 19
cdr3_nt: TGTGCCAGCAGCTTGGCCGCCCTGAGGACTAGCGGGAAATACAATGAGCAGTTCTTC
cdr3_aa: CASSLAALRTSGKYNEQFF

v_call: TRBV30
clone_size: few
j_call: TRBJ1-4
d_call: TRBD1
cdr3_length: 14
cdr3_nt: TGTGCCTGGAGTCTCGGACAGGGGAGGGAAAAACTGTTTTTT
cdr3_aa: CAWSLGQGREKLFF

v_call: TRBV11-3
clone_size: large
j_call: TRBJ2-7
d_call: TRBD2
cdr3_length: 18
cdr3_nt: TGTGCCAGCAGCTTAGGGGAGACTAGCGGGAGTAACCCCTACGAGCAGTACTTC
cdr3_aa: CASSLGETSGSNPYEQYF

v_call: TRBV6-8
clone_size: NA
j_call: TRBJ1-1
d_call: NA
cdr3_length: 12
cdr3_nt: TGTGCCAGCAGTCTGGTCGGGACTGAAGCTTTCTTT
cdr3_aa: CASSLVGTEAFF

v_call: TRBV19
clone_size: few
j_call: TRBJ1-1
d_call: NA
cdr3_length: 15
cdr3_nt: TGTGCCAGTGGGAACCCAGGGACCGGGAACACTGAAGCTTTCTTT
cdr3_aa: CASGNPGTGNTEAFF

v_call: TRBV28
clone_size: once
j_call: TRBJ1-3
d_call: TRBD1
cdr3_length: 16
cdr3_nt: TGTGCCAGCAGTTCCGGACAGGCGGGGGGTGGAAACACCATATATTTT
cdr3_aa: CASSSGQAGGGNTIYF

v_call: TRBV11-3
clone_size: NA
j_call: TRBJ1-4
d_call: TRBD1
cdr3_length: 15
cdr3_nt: TGTGCCAGCAGCCCCGGACAGGGGGCTAATGAAAAACTGTTTTTT
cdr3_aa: CASSPGQGANEKLFF

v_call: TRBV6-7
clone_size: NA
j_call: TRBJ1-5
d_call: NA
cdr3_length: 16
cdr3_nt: TGTGCCAGCAGTGCTCTAGGAGGAACCGCCGATCAGCCCCAGCATTTT
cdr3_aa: CASSALGGTADQPQHF

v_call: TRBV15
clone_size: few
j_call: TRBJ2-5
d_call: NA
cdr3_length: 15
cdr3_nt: TGTGCCACCAGCAGAGATCCAGCGCAACAAGAGACCCAGTACTTC
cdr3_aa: CATSRDPAQQETQYF

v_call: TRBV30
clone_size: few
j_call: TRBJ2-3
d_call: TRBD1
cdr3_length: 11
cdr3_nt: TGTGCCTGGCGGACAGGAGATACGCAGTATTTT
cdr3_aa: CAWRTGDTQYF

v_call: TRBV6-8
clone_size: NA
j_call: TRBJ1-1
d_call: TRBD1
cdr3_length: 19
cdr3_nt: TGTGCCAGCAGTTCACTACGGTTAAGCGGGACAGGAGGTAGCACTGAAGCTTTCTTT
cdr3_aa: CASSSLRLSGTGGSTEAFF

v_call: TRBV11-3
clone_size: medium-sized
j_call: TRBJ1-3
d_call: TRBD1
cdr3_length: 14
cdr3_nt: TGTGCCAACAGCCCGACAGGGGACGGAAACACCATATATTTT
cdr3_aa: CANSPTGDGNTIYF

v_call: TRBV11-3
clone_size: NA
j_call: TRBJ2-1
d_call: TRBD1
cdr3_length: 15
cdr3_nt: TGTGCCAGCAGCCGGGGTCTGGGACAGGTGAATGAGCAGTTCTTC
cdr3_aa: CASSRGLGQVNEQFF

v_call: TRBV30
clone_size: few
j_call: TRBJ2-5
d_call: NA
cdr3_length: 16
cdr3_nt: TGTGCCTGGAGTGTAGGGGCAGGAGCTAACCAAGAGACCCAGTACTTC
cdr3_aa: CAWSVGAGANQETQYF

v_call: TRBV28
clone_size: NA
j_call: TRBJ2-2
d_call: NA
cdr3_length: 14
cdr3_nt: TGTGCCAGCATCACAGGGACCTACACCGGGGAGCTGTTTTTT
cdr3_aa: CASITGTYTGELFF

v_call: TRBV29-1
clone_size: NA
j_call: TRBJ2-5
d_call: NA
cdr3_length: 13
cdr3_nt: TGCAGCGTTATCCAGGGGATACATGAGACCCAGTACTTC
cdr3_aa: CSVIQGIHETQYF

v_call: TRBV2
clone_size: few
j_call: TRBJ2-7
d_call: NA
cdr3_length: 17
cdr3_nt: TGTGCCAGCAGTGTCCGGACGGCGGGACTGGAGTCTTACGAGCAGTACTTC
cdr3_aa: CASSVRTAGLESYEQYF

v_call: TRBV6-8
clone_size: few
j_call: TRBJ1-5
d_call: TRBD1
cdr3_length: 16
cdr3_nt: TGTGCCAGCAGTAGTTCCAGGGGGTTGAGCAATCAGCCCCAGCATTTT
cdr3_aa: CASSSSRGLSNQPQHF

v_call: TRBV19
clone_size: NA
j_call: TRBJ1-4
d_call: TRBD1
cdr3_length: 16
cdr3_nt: TGTGCCAGTAGTATAGACGGGACAGGGGGAGATGAAAAACTGTTTTTT
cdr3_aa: CASSIDGTGGDEKLFF

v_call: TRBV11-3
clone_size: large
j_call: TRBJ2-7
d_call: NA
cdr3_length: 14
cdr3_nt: TGTGCCAGCAGCTTAATGGGGGTCCCGGGGGAGCAGTACTTC
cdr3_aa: CASSLMGVPGEQYF

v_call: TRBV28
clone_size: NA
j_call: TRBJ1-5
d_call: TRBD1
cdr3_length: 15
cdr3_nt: TGTGCCAGCAGTTCCGGGACAGGGGTGGGACAGCCCCAGCATTTT
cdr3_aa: CASSSGTGVGQPQHF

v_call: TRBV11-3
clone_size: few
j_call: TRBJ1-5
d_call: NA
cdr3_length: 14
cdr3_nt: TGTGCCAGCAGCCCTAGATATAGCAATCAGCCCCAGCATTTT
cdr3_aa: CASSPRYSNQPQHF

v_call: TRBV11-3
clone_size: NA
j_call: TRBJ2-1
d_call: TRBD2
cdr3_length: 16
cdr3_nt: TGTGCCAGCAGCTTAGGTGTGCTAGCGGGAGGCCAAGAGCAGTTCTTC
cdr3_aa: CASSLGVLAGGQEQFF

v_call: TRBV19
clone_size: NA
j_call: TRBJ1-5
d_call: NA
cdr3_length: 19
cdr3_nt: TGTGCCAGTAGTATAGATTTTATGGGGGTCGTGTATAGCAATCAGCCCCAGCATTTT
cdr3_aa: CASSIDFMGVVYSNQPQHF

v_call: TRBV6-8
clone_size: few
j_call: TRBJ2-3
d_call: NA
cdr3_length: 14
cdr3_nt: TGTGCCATCAGCGAGGGCCTGGGGAGCGGGTTGCAGTATTTT
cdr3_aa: CAISEGLGSGLQYF

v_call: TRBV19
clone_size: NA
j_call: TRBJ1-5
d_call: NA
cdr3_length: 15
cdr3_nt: TGTGCCAGTAGTATTCGTGCGTTCGGCAATCAGCCCCAGCATTTT
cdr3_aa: CASSIRAFGNQPQHF

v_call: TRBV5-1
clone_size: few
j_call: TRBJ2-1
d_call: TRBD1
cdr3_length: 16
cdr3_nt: TGCGCCAGCAGCTCCTACCTCGGGACAGATGATTATGAGCAGTTCTTC
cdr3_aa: CASSSYLGTDDYEQFF

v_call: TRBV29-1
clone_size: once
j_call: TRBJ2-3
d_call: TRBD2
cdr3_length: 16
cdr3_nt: TGCAGCGTTGACGTTCGAGCGGGAGCGGGCACAGATACGCAGTATTTT
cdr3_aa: CSVDVRAGAGTDTQYF

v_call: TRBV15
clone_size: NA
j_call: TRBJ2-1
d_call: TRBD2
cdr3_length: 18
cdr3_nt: TGTGCCACCAGCAGAGGGTATCTTCAGACTAGCGTTGACAATGAGCAGTTCTTC
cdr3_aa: CATSRGYLQTSVDNEQFF